Sequencing of this T cell receptor (beta chain) was carried out in a study of T cells after yellow fever vaccination. They built TCR cDNA with 5'RACE template switching, a step that put in a universal primer site and UMIs. Via MiXCR, TCRdb re-called the 5' RACE reads, giving one row per CDR3 protein. The table records 300,000 or so distinct CDR3 sequences, around 3.9% of them present only once. Study-level findings and limits: Post-booster samples contained most primary-vaccination clones (approximately 97% CD4, around 88% CD8). Contaminating bulk clonotypes could be abundant in FACS-sorted repertoires. It was a small share of clonotypes that appeared in both CD4 and CD8 compartments.

The CDR3 sequence is 13 residues long. Trimming removed 4 bases at V and 4 bases at J, with 11 bases between. Germline V lookup: CDR1 SGHNT, CDR2 YYREEE (reference sequence). Concerning this clonotype itself: The antigen remains unidentified.

The origin of this receptor is a man aged 18 to 30 who received the YFV17D yellow fever vaccine. The rearrangement uses TRBV5-4 and TRBJ1-2; D is ambiguous. Sequenced here: PBMCs, sampled 5 days after the yellow fever booster vaccination. The CDR3 loop reads CASSLPGFYGYTF. CDR3 bases: TGTGCCAGCAGCCTCCCGGGGTTCTATGGCTACACCTTC.